This TCR beta chain was captured in a study of OX40 agonist ivuxolimab in advanced cancers. This clone was seen once. Other DNA variants within this sample encode the same CDR3. The germline V gene encodes CDR1 SGHRS and CDR2 YFSETQ. V lost 5 bases and J 0 bases, leaving 8 bases between the germline ends. This CDR3 spans 13 amino acids. Produced via immunoSEQ multiplex PCR; TCRdb's table is partial and in-frame only. Counted here are around 150,000 clones, under 95% occurring once; the ten biggest clones make up about 0.93%. The specimen comprised CD4+ or CD8+ T cells sorted from blood, sampled in a trial of the OX40 agonist ivuxolimab. The chain is built from TRBV5-1 and TRBJ1-2; D not resolved. This clonotype was obtained from an adult with an advanced solid tumor such as melanoma, head and neck, liver or kidney cancer. The CDR3 here is CASSPASNYGYTF. CDR3 DNA: TGCGCCAGCAGTCCCGCCTCTAACTATGGCTACACCTTC.